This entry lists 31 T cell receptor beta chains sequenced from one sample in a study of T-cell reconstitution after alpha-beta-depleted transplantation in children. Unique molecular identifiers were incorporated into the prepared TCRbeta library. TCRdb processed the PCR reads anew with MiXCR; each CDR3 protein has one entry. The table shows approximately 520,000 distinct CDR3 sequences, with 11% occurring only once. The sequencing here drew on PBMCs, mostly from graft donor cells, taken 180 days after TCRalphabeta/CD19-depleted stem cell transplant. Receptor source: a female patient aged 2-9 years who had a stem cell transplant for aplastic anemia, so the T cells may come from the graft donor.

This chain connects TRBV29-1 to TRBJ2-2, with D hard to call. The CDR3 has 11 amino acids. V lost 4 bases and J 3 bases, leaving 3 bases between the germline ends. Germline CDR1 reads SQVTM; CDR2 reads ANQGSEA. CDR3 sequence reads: CSVVDTGELFF. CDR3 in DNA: TGCAGCGTTGTGGACACCGGGGAGCTGTTTTTT.

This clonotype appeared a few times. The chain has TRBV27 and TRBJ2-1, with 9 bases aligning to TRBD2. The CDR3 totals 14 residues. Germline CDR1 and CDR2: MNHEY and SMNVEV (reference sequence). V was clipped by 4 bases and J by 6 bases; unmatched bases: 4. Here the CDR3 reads CASSSAGGFNEQFF. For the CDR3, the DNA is TGTGCCAGCAGTTCCGCGGGGGGGTTCAATGAGCAGTTCTTC.

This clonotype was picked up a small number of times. The CDR3 DNA sequence: TGTGCCAGCGTCACCGGGACTAGCGCCAATGAGCAGTTCTTC. This encodes CASVTGTSANEQFF. The chain links TRBV2 to TRBJ2-1; 10 bases fit TRBD2. The CDR3 extends over 14 amino acids. V shed 8 bases, J shed 6 bases, and the junction held 7 bases outside the gene matches. The germline V gene has CDR1 SNHLY and CDR2 FYNNEI.

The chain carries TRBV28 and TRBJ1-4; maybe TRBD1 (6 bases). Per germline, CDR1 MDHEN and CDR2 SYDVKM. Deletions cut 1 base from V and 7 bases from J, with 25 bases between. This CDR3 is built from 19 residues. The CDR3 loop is CASSLYPPLIDRQGEKLFF. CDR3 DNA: TGTGCCAGCAGTTTATACCCACCGTTAATCGACAGGCAGGGTGAAAAACTGTTTTTT.

Written as DNA, the CDR3 is TGCAGTGCTAGACAACCGGGACGGGCCGTGACCCAGTACTTC. It yields the protein CSARQPGRAVTQYF. The chain links TRBV20-1 to TRBJ2-5; the D gene could be TRBD1 or TRBD2 (5 bases each). V lost 2 bases and J 7 bases, leaving 17 bases between the germline ends. Germline CDR1 and CDR2: DFQATT and SNEGSKA (reference sequence). The CDR3 has 14 amino acids.

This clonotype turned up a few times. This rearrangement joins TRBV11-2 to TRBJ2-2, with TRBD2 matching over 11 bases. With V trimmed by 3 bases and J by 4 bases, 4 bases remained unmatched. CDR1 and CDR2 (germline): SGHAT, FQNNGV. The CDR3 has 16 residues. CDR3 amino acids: CASSLEGLAGTGELFF. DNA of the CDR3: TGTGCCAGCAGCTTGGAAGGACTAGCGGGCACCGGGGAGCTGTTTTTT. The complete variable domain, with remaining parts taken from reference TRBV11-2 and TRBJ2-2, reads EAGVAQSPRYKIIEKRQSVAFWCNPISGHATLYWYQQILGQGPKLLIQFQNNGVVDDSQLPKDRFSAERLKGVDSTLKIQPAKLEDSAVYLCASSLEGLAGTGELFFGEGSRLTVL.

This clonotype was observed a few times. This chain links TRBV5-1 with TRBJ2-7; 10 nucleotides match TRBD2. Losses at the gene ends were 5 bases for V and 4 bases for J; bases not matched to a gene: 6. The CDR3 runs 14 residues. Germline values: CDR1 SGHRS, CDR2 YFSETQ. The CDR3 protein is CASSSAGGPYEQYF. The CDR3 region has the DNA TGCGCCAGCAGTTCAGCGGGAGGGCCATACGAGCAGTACTTC.

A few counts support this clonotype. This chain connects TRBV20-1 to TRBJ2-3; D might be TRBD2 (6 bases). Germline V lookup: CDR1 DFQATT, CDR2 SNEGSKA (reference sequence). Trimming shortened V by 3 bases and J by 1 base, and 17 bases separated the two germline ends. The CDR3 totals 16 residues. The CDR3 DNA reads TGCAGTGCTAGGGTCAGGGACTCCTATCGCACAGATACGCAGTATTTT. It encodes CSARVRDSYRTDTQYF.

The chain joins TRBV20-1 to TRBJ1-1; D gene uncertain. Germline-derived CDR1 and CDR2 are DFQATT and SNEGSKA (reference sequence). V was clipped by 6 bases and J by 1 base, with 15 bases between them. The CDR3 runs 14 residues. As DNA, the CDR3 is TGCAGTGCCATCCATCCCGCCCGGAACACTGAAGCTTTCTTT. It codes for CSAIHPARNTEAFF.

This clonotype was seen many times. The CDR3 region is CASSPDSDYEQYV. DNA of the CDR3: TGTGCCAGCAGCCCGGACAGTGACTACGAGCAGTACGTC. The J gene is TRBJ2-7, the V gene TRBV12-3 or TRBV12-4, with a possible D match to TRBD1 (6 bases). V was pared by 6 bases and J by 3 bases, with 12 bases between. There are 13 residues in the CDR3.

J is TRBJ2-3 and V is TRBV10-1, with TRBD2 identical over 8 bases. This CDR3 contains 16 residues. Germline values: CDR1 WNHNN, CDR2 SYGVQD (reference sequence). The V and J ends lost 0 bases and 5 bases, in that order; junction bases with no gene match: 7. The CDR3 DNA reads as TGCGCCAGCAGTGAGTCTGGGAGCGGGAGTGGAGATACGCAGTATTTT. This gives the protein CASSESGSGSGDTQYF.

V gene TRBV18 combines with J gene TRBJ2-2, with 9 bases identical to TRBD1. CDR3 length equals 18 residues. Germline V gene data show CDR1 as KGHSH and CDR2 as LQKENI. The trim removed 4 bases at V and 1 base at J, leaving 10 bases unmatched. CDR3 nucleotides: TGTGCCAGCTCACTTTCCCTCCCGGGACAGGGGAACACCGGGGAGCTGTTTTTT. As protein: CASSLSLPGQGNTGELFF.

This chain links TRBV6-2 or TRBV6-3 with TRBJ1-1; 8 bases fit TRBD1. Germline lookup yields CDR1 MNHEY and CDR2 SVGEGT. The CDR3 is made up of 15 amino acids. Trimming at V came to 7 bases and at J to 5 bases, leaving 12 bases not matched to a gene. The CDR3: CASTYGQGAGTEAFF. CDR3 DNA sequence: TGTGCCAGCACCTACGGACAGGGTGCGGGAACTGAAGCTTTCTTT.

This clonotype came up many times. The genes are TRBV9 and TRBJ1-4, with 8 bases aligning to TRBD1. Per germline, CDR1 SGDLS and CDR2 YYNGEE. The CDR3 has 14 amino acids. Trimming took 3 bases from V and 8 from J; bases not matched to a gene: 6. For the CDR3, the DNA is TGTGCCAGCAGCGCTCAGGGGGCTGGAGAAAAACTGTTTTTT. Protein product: CASSAQGAGEKLFF.

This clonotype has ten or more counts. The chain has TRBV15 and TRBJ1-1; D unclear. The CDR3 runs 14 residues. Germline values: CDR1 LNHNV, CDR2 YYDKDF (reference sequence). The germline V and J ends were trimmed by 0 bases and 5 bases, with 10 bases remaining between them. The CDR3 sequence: CATSRDPQRTEAFF. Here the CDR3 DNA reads TGTGCCACCAGCAGAGATCCGCAGCGAACTGAAGCTTTCTTT.

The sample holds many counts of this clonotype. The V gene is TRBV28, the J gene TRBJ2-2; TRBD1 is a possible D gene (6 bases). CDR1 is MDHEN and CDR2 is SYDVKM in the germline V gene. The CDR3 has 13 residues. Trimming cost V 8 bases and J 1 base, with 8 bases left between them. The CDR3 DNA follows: TGTGCCAGCGAGACAGGGAACACCGGGGAGCTGTTTTTT. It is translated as CASETGNTGELFF.

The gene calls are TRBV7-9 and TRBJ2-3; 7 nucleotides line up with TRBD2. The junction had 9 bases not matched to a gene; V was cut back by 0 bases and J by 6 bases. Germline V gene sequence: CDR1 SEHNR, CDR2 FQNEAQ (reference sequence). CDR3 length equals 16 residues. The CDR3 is CASSLATTTSVDTQYF. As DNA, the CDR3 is TGTGCCAGCAGCTTAGCGACCACTACTAGCGTGGATACGCAGTATTTT.

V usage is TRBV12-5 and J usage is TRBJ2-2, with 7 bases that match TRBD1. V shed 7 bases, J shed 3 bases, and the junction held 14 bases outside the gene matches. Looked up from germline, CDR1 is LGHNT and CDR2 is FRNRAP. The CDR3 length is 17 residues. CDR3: CASAPQTQGKYTGELFF. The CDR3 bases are TGTGCTAGTGCCCCTCAGACACAGGGGAAATACACCGGGGAGCTGTTTTTT.

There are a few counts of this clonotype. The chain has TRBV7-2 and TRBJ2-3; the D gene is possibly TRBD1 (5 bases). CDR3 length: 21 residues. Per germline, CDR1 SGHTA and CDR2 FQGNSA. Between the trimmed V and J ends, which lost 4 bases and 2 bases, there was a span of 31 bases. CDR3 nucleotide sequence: TGTGCCAGCAGCTCCCTTATCCTATTTGGTCCCGGGCAGGGATACACAGATACGCAGTATTTT. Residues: CASSSLILFGPGQGYTDTQYF.

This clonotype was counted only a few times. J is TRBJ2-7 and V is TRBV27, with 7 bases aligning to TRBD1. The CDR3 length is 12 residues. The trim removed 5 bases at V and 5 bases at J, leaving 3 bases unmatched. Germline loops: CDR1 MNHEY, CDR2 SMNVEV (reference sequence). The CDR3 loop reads CASSPRGNEQYF. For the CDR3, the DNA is TGTGCCAGCAGTCCCAGGGGGAACGAGCAGTACTTC.

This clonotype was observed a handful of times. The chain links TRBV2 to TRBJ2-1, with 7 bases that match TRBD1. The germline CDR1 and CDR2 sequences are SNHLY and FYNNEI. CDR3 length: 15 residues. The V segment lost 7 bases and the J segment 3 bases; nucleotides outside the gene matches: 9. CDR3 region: CASTTRTGDYNEQFF. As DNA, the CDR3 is TGTGCCAGCACCACGCGGACAGGAGACTACAATGAGCAGTTCTTC.

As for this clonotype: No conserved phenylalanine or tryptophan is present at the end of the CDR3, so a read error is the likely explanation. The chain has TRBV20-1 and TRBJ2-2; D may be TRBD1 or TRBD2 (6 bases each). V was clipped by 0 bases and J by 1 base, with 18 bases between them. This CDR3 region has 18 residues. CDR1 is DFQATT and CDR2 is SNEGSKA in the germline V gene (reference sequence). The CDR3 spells CSARDLLGGSLNTGELFL. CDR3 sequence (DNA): TGCAGTGCTAGAGATTTACTCGGGGGCAGCTTGAACACCGGGGAGCTGTTTCTT.

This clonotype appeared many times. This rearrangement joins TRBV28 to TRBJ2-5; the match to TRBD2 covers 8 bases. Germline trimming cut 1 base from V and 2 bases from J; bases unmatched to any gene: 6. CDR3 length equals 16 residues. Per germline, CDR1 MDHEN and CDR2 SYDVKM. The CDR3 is CASSLSPAGGQETQYF. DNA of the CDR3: TGTGCCAGCAGTTTATCCCCGGCGGGGGGACAAGAGACCCAGTACTTC.

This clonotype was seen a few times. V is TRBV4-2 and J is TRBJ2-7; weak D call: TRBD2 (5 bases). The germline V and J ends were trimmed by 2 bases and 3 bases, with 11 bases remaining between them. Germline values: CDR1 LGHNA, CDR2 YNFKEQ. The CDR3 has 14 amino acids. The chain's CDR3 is CASSQSGTVYEQYF. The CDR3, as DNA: TGTGCCAGCAGCCAAAGCGGCACCGTCTACGAGCAGTACTTC.

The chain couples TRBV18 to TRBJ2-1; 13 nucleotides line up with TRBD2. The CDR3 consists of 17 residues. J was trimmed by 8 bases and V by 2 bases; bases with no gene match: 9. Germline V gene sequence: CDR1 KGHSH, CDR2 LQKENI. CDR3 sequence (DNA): TGTGCCAGCTCACCAATCAGAACTAGCGGGAGGGCCGATGAGCAGTTCTTC. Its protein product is CASSPIRTSGRADEQFF.

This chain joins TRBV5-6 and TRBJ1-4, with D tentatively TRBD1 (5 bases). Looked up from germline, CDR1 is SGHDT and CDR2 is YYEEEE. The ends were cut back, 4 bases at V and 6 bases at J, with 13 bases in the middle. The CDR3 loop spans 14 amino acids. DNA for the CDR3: TGTGCCAGCAGCCTTCCGGGACCGTATGAAAAACTGTTTTTT. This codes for CASSLPGPYEKLFF. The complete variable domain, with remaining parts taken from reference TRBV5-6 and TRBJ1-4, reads DAGVTQSPTHLIKTRGQQVTLRCSPKSGHDTVSWYQQALGQGPQFIFQYYEEEERQRGNFPDRFSGHQFPNYSSELNVNALLLGDSALYLCASSLPGPYEKLFFGSGTQLSVL.

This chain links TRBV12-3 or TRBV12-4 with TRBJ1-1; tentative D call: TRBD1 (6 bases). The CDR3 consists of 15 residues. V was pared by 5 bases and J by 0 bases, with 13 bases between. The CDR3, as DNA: TGTGCCAGCAGTACGCGACAGGTCCTGAACACTGAAGCTTTCTTT. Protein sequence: CASSTRQVLNTEAFF.

DNA for the CDR3: TGTGCCAGCAGTTTACAGGGGGTGGTAGAGCAGTTCTTC. It codes for CASSLQGVVEQFF. The J gene is TRBJ2-1, the V gene TRBV12-3 or TRBV12-4; 7 bases line up with TRBD1. CDR3 length: 13 residues. V shed 2 bases, J shed 10 bases, and the junction held 5 bases outside the gene matches.

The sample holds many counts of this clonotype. The CDR3 reads CASSPGTYTDTQYF. CDR3 in DNA: TGTGCCAGCAGTCCCGGGACATACACAGATACGCAGTATTTT. The chain is built from TRBV6-5 and TRBJ2-3; tentatively, D is TRBD1 (6 bases). The germline V and J ends were trimmed by 5 bases and 2 bases, with 11 bases remaining between them. The CDR3 is 14 amino acids. Germline V CDR1 and CDR2: MNHEY, SVGAGI.

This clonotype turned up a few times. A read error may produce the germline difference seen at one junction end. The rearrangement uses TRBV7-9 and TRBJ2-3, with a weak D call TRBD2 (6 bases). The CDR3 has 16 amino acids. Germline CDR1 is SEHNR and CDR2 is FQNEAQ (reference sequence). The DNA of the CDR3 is TGTGCCAGCAGCGTAGCCTCCCGGGACTTCACAGATACGCAGTATTTT. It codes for CASSVASRDFTDTQYF.

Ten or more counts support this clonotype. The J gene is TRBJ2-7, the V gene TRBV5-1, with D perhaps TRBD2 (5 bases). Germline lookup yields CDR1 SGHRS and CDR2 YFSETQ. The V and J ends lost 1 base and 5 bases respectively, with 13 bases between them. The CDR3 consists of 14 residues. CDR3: CASSLWEPQDEQYF. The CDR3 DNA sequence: TGCGCCAGCAGCTTGTGGGAGCCTCAGGACGAGCAGTACTTC.